Listed below are T cell receptor beta chains from one sample, sequenced in a study of OX40 agonist ivuxolimab in advanced cancers. The repertoire was sequenced with immunoSEQ multiplex PCR; TCRdb's copy has only in-frame clones and lacks some. Among 68,000 or so clones listed, roughly 90% were seen once. The source material was CD4+ or CD8+ T cells sorted from blood, sampled in a trial of the OX40 agonist ivuxolimab. These receptors all stem from an adult with an advanced solid tumor such as melanoma, head and neck, liver or kidney cancer. Each CDR3 is given with its conserved first and last residue. Fields, in order: clone size, J gene, V gene, D gene, CDR3 protein, CDR3 DNA. The D gene is left open where the match is weak. Only part of the rows carry a size: once, few, many, or a class if the clone is expanded.

- TRBJ2-7 TRBV7-9 - CASSSRPSGAYEQYF TGTGCCAGCAGCTCTAGACCCTCCGGGGCCTACGAGCAGTACTTC
- TRBJ1-5 TRBV5-1 - CASSFTGDQPQHF TGCGCCAGCAGCTTTACGGGGGATCAGCCCCAGCATTTT
- TRBJ1-2 TRBV11-3 - CASSLSGTVGYTF TGTGCCAGCAGCTTGTCCGGGACCGTCGGCTACACCTTC
- TRBJ1-3 TRBV2 - CASSQGIGNTIYF TGTGCCAGCAGCCAGGGGATTGGAAACACCATATATTTT
- TRBJ2-1 TRBV7-3 TRBD2 CASSLRPGLAYNEQFF TGTGCCAGCAGCTTAAGGCCGGGACTAGCGTACAATGAGCAGTTCTTC
- TRBJ2-3 TRBV7-9 TRBD2 CASSGSGGDDTQYF TGTGCCAGCAGCGGTAGCGGGGGGGATGATACGCAGTATTTT
- TRBJ1-6 TRBV4-2 - CASSQEGAGSYNSPLHF TGTGCCAGCAGCCAAGAGGGGGCCGGCTCCTATAATTCACCCCTCCACTTT
- TRBJ1-5 TRBV7-2 - CASSPRAAQPQHF TGTGCCAGCAGCCCGAGGGCGGCTCAGCCCCAGCATTTT
- TRBJ1-2 TRBV5-1 TRBD1 CASSLEGQGRRYYGYTF TGCGCCAGCAGCTTGGAGGGACAGGGGCGGAGATATTATGGCTACACCTTC
- TRBJ1-1 TRBV6-5 - CASSPVGRNTEAFF TGTGCCAGCAGCCCGGTCGGGCGGAACACTGAAGCTTTCTTT
- TRBJ1-6 TRBV7-2 - CASNLDPLGSPLHF TGTGCCAGCAACCTGGACCCACTCGGATCACCCCTCCACTTT
- TRBJ1-4 TRBV7-2 TRBD1 CASSREGQGNEKLFF TGTGCCAGCAGCCGGGAGGGACAGGGGAATGAAAAACTGTTTTTT
few TRBJ2-1 TRBV27 TRBD2 CASSFRRGGNEQFF TGTGCCAGCAGTTTCCGACGGGGGGGAAATGAGCAGTTCTTC
- TRBJ1-1 TRBV5-8 - CASSLGMNTEAFF TGTGCCAGCAGCTTGGGGATGAACACTGAAGCTTTCTTT
- TRBJ2-2 TRBV7-2 TRBD2 CASSPRLASAGELFF TGTGCCAGCAGCCCCCGACTAGCGTCTGCCGGGGAGCTGTTTTTT
- TRBJ2-3 TRBV5-5 TRBD2 CASQLGGRKDTQYF TGTGCCAGCCAGCTGGGGGGGAGGAAAGATACGCAGTATTTT
- TRBJ2-2 TRBV7-2 - CASSLQGGDTGELFF TGTGCCAGCAGCTTACAGGGCGGTGACACCGGGGAGCTGTTTTTT
- TRBJ1-5 TRBV19 - CASSIDQGRNQPQHF TGTGCCAGTAGTATTGACCAAGGGAGGAATCAGCCCCAGCATTTT
- TRBJ1-4 TRBV29-1 TRBD1 CSVEVGDRREKLFF TGCAGCGTCGAGGTCGGGGACAGGCGGGAAAAACTGTTTTTT
- TRBJ2-7 TRBV15 - CATSGWDNSYEQYF TGTGCCACCAGCGGATGGGACAACTCCTACGAGCAGTACTTC